Shown below are 6 T cell receptor beta chains from a single sample sequenced in a study of shared clonotypes between healthy human individuals. Only in-frame clones appear in the TCRdb table, and some are missing; sequencing was by immunoSEQ multiplex PCR. Among a few million clones listed, about 90% were seen once. Sequencing input: naive CD4+ T cells from PBMCs. The sample's subset: CD45RA+ positively selected. The receptors come from a man aged 18-30 years in good health. Some clones in this sample may be carry-over from other donors' samples.

This chain links TRBV19 with TRBJ2-7, with 10 bases fitting TRBD1. V trimming: 5 bases; J trimming: 2 bases; junction bases outside the gene matches: 12. CDR3 length: 17 residues. Germline CDR1 reads LNHDA; CDR2 reads SQIVND (reference sequence). CDR3 amino acids: CASSPGTGAALPYEQYF. The CDR3 nucleotides read TGTGCCAGTAGTCCCGGGACAGGGGCCGCTTTACCCTACGAGCAGTACTTC.

This clone came up once. V and J are TRBV27 and TRBJ1-2, with TRBD1 matching over 9 bases. In germline, CDR1 is MNHEY, CDR2 SMNVEV (reference sequence). V was clipped by 5 bases and J by 4 bases; unmatched bases: 11. This CDR3 comprises 16 residues. The CDR3 loop is CASSPWTGADGYGYTF. The CDR3 coding sequence is TGTGCCAGCAGTCCATGGACAGGGGCCGATGGCTATGGCTACACCTTC.

As regards this clone: In the same sample, other DNA sequences code for this CDR3. The chain recombines TRBV18 with TRBJ2-7, with a tentative D call TRBD1 (5 bases). The length of the CDR3 is 13 residues. V lost 4 bases, J lost 0 bases, and 7 bases lay in between. Germline-derived CDR1 and CDR2 are KGHSH and LQKENI. DNA of the CDR3: TGTGCCAGCTCACTAGGGGCCTCCTACGAGCAGTACTTC. Translation: CASSLGASYEQYF.

Comments on this clone: This is likely an artifact of a read error, given a far larger clone one base away. Within the sample, other DNA sequences also encode this same CDR3. The V call is TRBV11-2, the J call TRBJ1-2; D remains unclear. The germline V gene encodes CDR1 SGHAT and CDR2 FQNNGV. The V end was cut by 0 bases, the J end by 1 base, with 3 bases between. CDR3 length: 13 amino acids. CDR3 amino acids: CASSLDSNYGYTF. DNA for the CDR3: TGTGCCAGCAGCTTAGACAGTAACTATGGCTACACCTTC.

The chain joins TRBV7-8 to TRBJ1-1, with 8 bases aligning to TRBD1. The CDR3 consists of 13 residues. Germline values: CDR1 SGHVS, CDR2 FQNEAQ. V shed 5 bases and J 8 bases; nucleotides not matched to a gene: 7. CDR3 sequence reads: CASSLRDRTEAFF. As DNA, the CDR3 is TGTGCCAGCAGCCTACGGGACAGGACAGAAGCTTTCTTT. The whole variable domain, remainder taken from reference TRBV7-8 and TRBJ1-1, is GAGVSQSPRYKVAKRGQDVALRCDPISGHVSLFWYQQALGQGPEFLTYFQNEAQLDKSGLPSDRFFAERPEGSVSTLKIQRTQQEDSAVYLCASSLRDRTEAFFGQGTRLTVV.

This clone has a single count. This chain uses TRBV28 with TRBJ1-1, with D possibly matching TRBD1 (5 bases). The CDR3 consists of 14 residues. Trimming removed 2 bases from V and 2 bases from J, with 9 bases in between. Looked up from germline, CDR1 is MDHEN and CDR2 is SYDVKM. CDR3: CASSLKGTNTEAFF. DNA of the CDR3: TGTGCCAGCAGTTTAAAAGGGACCAACACTGAAGCTTTCTTT.